This T cell receptor beta chain originates from a study of cytomegalovirus exposure and HLA in healthy donors. Per the germline V gene, CDR1 is SGHTA and CDR2 is FQGNSA. Between the trimmed V and J ends, which lost 3 bases and 7 bases, there was a span of 13 bases. The CDR3 contains 14 residues. Use of 60 Vbeta and 13 Jbeta primers characterized the PCR. Using immunoSEQ multiplex PCR, the repertoire was profiled, and TCRdb retains in-frame clones only, with some absent. Among 150,000 to 200,000 clones, around 76% were seen once, and the ten largest hold approximately 2.2%. This clonotype originated in a woman aged 25 to 39 in good health and CMV-seropositive. The chain joins TRBV7-2 to TRBJ1-5, with D possibly being TRBD1 (5 bases). The specimen sequenced was PBMCs. The chain's CDR3 is CASSLDTAFQPQHF. For the CDR3, the DNA is TGTGCCAGCAGCTTGGACACAGCGTTCCAGCCCCAGCATTTT.